Presented here are 12 T cell receptor beta chains from one specimen sequenced in a study of blood T cell repertoires in COVID-19. Generated by immunoSEQ multiplex PCR, the TCRdb table keeps only in-frame clones and is missing some. The sample shows tens of thousands of clones, roughly 72% of them seen only once. Sample: peripheral blood. These receptors all stem from a man between 60 and 75 years old with COVID-19, enrolled during active disease.

This clone was recorded a few times. This chain connects TRBV3-1 (or the pseudogene TRBV3-2) to TRBJ1-1, with 8 nucleotides matching TRBD1. With V trimmed by 5 bases and J by 8 bases, 7 bases remained unmatched. The CDR3 is 13 amino acids. CDR1 LGHDT and CDR2 YNNKEL come from the germline V gene (reference sequence). The CDR3 protein is CASSRGQELEAFF. CDR3 nucleotides: TGTGCCAGCAGCAGGGGACAGGAACTCGAAGCTTTCTTT.

This chain links TRBV7-9 with TRBJ2-5; D perhaps matches TRBD1 (6 bases). Trimming pared 3 bases from V and 4 bases from J, leaving 12 bases between. Per the germline V gene, CDR1 is SEHNR and CDR2 is FQNEAQ (reference sequence). This CDR3 comprises 14 residues. This chain's CDR3 is CASSLRQDRETQYF. In DNA form, the CDR3 reads TGTGCCAGCAGCTTGAGACAGGATCGAGAGACCCAGTACTTC.

There are a few counts of this clone. The CDR3 sequence: CASSLRTSGRVDTQYF. CDR3 DNA: TGTGCCAGCAGCCTCCGAACTAGCGGGAGGGTAGATACGCAGTATTTT. The chain is built from TRBV7-3 and TRBJ2-3; 13 bases match TRBD2. V shed 5 bases and J 5 bases; nucleotides not matched to a gene: 7. CDR1 SGHTA and CDR2 FQGTGA come from the germline V gene. CDR3 size: 16 residues.

This clone turned up a few times. The J gene is TRBJ2-1, the V gene TRBV11-2; 10 nucleotides agree with TRBD2. CDR3 length: 15 residues. Germline CDR1 SGHAT, CDR2 FQNNGV. The V gene end was trimmed by 4 bases and the J gene end by 4 bases; junction bases not matched to a gene: 4. CDR3 amino acids: CASSSLAGVYNEQFF. DNA for the CDR3: TGTGCCAGCAGCTCTCTAGCGGGGGTTTACAATGAGCAGTTCTTC.

The rearrangement uses TRBV4-1 and TRBJ2-6, with a possible D match to TRBD1 (5 bases). The V gene lost 2 bases and the J gene lost 0 bases, with 8 bases spanning the gap. Germline assignment: CDR1 MGHRA and CDR2 YSYEKL. This CDR3 region has 16 residues. As DNA, the CDR3 is TGCGCCAGCAGCCAAAACAGGCTCTCTGGGGCCAACGTCCTGACTTTC. As protein: CASSQNRLSGANVLTF.

Regarding this clone: Compared with germline, one end of the junction differs, possibly owing to a read error. The chain carries TRBV2 and TRBJ2-5; a weak D match, TRBD2 (5 bases). This CDR3 is 13 amino acids long. From germline, CDR1 is SNHLY and CDR2 FYNNEI. The CDR3 protein is CASLTDDGEIQYF. The CDR3 coding sequence is TGTGCCAGCCTTACGGACGATGGGGAGATCCAGTACTTC.

Written as DNA, the CDR3 is TGTGCCAGCAGCCAATCCAGTTCGGGAGCCGGGGAGCTGTTTTTT. This translates into CASSQSSSGAGELFF. The rearrangement uses TRBV16 and TRBJ2-2, with D maybe TRBD2 (6 bases). Germline-derived CDR1 and CDR2 are KGHSY and FQNENV. The germline V and J ends were trimmed by 0 bases and 6 bases, with 11 bases remaining between them. The CDR3 spans 15 residues. The full variable domain, with the rest looked up from reference TRBV16 and TRBJ2-2, is GEEVAQTPKHLVRGEGQKAKLYCAPIKGHSYVFWYQQVLKNEFKFLISFQNENVFDETGMPKERFSAKCLPNSPCSLEIQATKLEDSAVYFCASSQSSSGAGELFFGEGSRLTVL.

The rearrangement uses TRBV19 and TRBJ2-5; weak D call: TRBD2 (5 bases). Per the germline V gene, CDR1 is LNHDA and CDR2 is SQIVND (reference sequence). Trimming removed 3 bases from V and 1 base from J, with 12 bases in between. This CDR3 region has 15 residues. CDR3 bases: TGTGCCAGTAGTATGGTGAGCGGCCCCCAAGAGACCCAGTACTTC. Its translation: CASSMVSGPQETQYF.

The chain combines TRBV5-4 with TRBJ2-5, with TRBD1 matching over 9 bases. Germline CDR1 is SGHNT and CDR2 is YYREEE (reference sequence). V gave up 5 bases and J gave up 3 bases; unmatched junction bases: 5. There are 14 residues in the CDR3. DNA of the CDR3: TGTGCCAGCAGAATCCGGGACAGGGAAGAGACCCAGTACTTC. Encoded protein: CASRIRDREETQYF.

The CDR3 region has the DNA TGTGCCAGCAGTTACGCCATAGCTAGCACAGATACGCAGTATTTT. Its protein product is CASSYAIASTDTQYF. The rearrangement joins TRBV6-5 to TRBJ2-3; D gene uncertain. Germline CDR1 and CDR2: MNHEY and SVGAGI. The germline V and J ends were trimmed by 2 bases and 0 bases, with 9 bases remaining between them. The CDR3 is 15 amino acids.

V and J are TRBV5-1 and TRBJ2-7, with 8 bases aligning to TRBD2. Germline V gene data show CDR1 as SGHRS and CDR2 as YFSETQ. The CDR3 extends over 17 amino acids. With 1 base clipped from V and 1 base from J, the junction kept 10 bases outside the gene matches. The CDR3 DNA sequence: TGCGCCAGCAGCTTGTCCCCGTTTGCGGGAGGATCCTACGAGCAGTACTTC. It codes for CASSLSPFAGGSYEQYF.

This clone was detected only a few times. The V gene is TRBV29-1, the J gene TRBJ2-3; no definite D call. CDR3 length: 14 residues. Trimming left V 3 bases short and J 2 bases short, with 12 bases between. Germline V gene data show CDR1 as SQVTM and CDR2 as ANQGSEA. This chain's CDR3 is CSVEEPVNTDTQYF. The CDR3, as DNA: TGCAGCGTTGAGGAGCCCGTCAACACAGATACGCAGTATTTT.